Each of the 9 T cell receptor beta chains below was sequenced from the same sample in a study of T cell responses to AZD1222 COVID-19 vaccine. Using immunoSEQ multiplex PCR, the repertoire was profiled, and TCRdb retains in-frame clones only, with some absent. This sample has around 100,000 clones, with roughly 80% found just once. The source material was peripheral blood, sampled on day 0 of AZD1222 vaccination. The receptors originated from an adult in good health.

This clone occurred a few times. This rearrangement joins TRBV19 to TRBJ2-7, with 9 positions matching TRBD1. The CDR3 length is 15 residues. V lost 5 bases and J lost 2; bases outside the gene matches: 7. Per germline, CDR1 LNHDA and CDR2 SQIVND (reference sequence). The CDR3 region is CASSAGTGSTYEQYF. The CDR3 coding sequence is TGTGCCAGTAGTGCCGGGACAGGGTCGACCTACGAGCAGTACTTC.

The chain joins TRBV13 to TRBJ1-5; 7 bases line up with TRBD1. J gave up 2 bases and V 5 bases, and 3 bases lay outside the gene matches. Germline-derived CDR1 and CDR2 are PRHDT and FYEKMQ (reference sequence). There are 14 residues in the CDR3. The CDR3 nucleotides are TGTGCCAGCAGCCAGGGGGGAGGCAATCAGCCCCAGCATTTT. This codes for CASSQGGGNQPQHF.

This chain joins TRBV5-1 and TRBJ2-7; D unclear. V was trimmed by 3 bases and J by 4 bases, leaving 8 bases between them. CDR1 and CDR2 (germline): SGHRS, YFSETQ. The length of the CDR3 is 12 residues. In DNA form, the CDR3 reads TGCGCCAGCAGCTATGGTCGGTACGAGCAGTACTTC. Its protein product is CASSYGRYEQYF. The full variable domain, its missing parts supplied by reference TRBV5-1 and TRBJ2-7, is KAGVTQTPRYLIKTRGQQVTLSCSPISGHRSVSWYQQTPGQGLQFLFEYFSETQRNKGNFPGRFSGRQFSNSRSEMNVSTLELGDSALYLCASSYGRYEQYFGPGTRLTVT.

This clone was observed a handful of times. The chain joins TRBV5-6 to TRBJ1-2; D gene ambiguous. In germline, CDR1 is SGHDT, CDR2 YYEEEE. The CDR3 spans 16 residues. V lost 4 bases and J 3 bases, leaving 19 bases between the germline ends. The CDR3 region is CASSEVSAQPYYGYTF. In nucleotides, the CDR3 is TGTGCCAGCAGCGAAGTGTCCGCGCAACCATACTATGGCTACACCTTC.

This clone was seen a few times. This chain uses TRBV5-1 with TRBJ1-4; D may be TRBD1 (5 bases). V lost 4 bases and J lost 0, with 19 bases in between. In germline, CDR1 is SGHRS, CDR2 YFSETQ. The CDR3 sequence is 18 residues long. CDR3 amino acids: CASSGGRGQGPTNEKLFF. DNA for the CDR3: TGCGCCAGCAGCGGCGGGCGGGGCCAGGGCCCAACTAATGAAAAACTGTTTTTT.

The chain combines TRBV27 with TRBJ1-5, with D uncertain. Germline V CDR1 and CDR2: MNHEY, SMNVEV (reference sequence). CDR3 length equals 15 residues. V was cut by 5 bases and J by 4 bases, with 15 bases left in between. CDR3 region: CASSIRGRPNQPQHF. The CDR3 nucleotides are TGTGCCAGCAGTATCCGAGGCAGGCCAAATCAGCCCCAGCATTTT.

The chain is built from TRBV10-3 and TRBJ1-5; 12 bases are a match to TRBD1. This CDR3 has 14 residues. The J segment lost 6 bases and the V segment lost 4 bases, leaving 1 base of the junction unmatched. Germline V gives CDR1 ENHRY, CDR2 SYGVKD. CDR3 amino acids: CAISGDRGLQPQHF. The CDR3 bases are TGTGCCATCAGTGGGGACAGGGGGCTTCAGCCCCAGCATTTT.

The rearrangement uses TRBV5-1 and TRBJ2-5; 7 bases are a match to TRBD2. V trimming: 6 bases; J trimming: 0 bases; junction bases outside the gene matches: 5. This CDR3 spans 14 amino acids. Germline lookup yields CDR1 SGHRS and CDR2 YFSETQ. CDR3 in DNA: TGCGCCAGCACCCTGGGGGGGTACCAAGAGACCCAGTACTTC. Its protein product is CASTLGGYQETQYF.

The chain combines TRBV28 with TRBJ2-4; 10 positions agree with TRBD1. The length of the CDR3 is 13 residues. J gave up 9 bases and V 3 bases, and 2 bases lay outside the gene matches. Germline CDR1 and CDR2: MDHEN and SYDVKM. CDR3 protein: CASSFGDRGIQYF. CDR3 nucleotide sequence: TGTGCCAGCAGTTTTGGGGACAGGGGCATTCAGTACTTC.